The TCR beta chain described here comes from a study of human CD8 memory T cell subsets. Progenitor exhausted-like CD8+ memory cells (TPEX) were CCR7+ PD-1+ TIGIT+. It was from buffy coats of healthy donors that the PBMC came. By negative magnetic separation, total CD8+ T cells were enriched. This CDR3 region has 15 residues. In germline, CDR1 is SQVTM, CDR2 ANQGSEA. UMI-labeled 5' RACE was the method by which TCR beta libraries were made. TCRdb re-called the 5' RACE reads and shows each CDR3 protein once, DNA omitted. The sample's table shows 6,000 to 6,500 distinct CDR3 sequences. Material for sequencing was CD8+ T cells from PBMCs. The sequence was collected from a human donor in good health. The rearrangement uses TRBV29-1 and TRBJ2-7. CDR3 sequence: CSVEDVFGDSYEQYF.